The 6 T cell receptor beta chains reported below all come from one sample, sequenced in a study of response to subunit inactivated influenza vaccine. TCRdb re-called the RT-PCR reads with MiXCR, one entry per CDR3 protein. Here the sample spans roughly 520,000 distinct CDR3 sequences, 25% being singletons. The sequenced sample was CD4+ T cells sorted from PBMCs, obtained around 5 days after vaccination. These TCRs come from a man aged 50 to 59 who received an inactivated influenza vaccine.

This clonotype showed up just once. One junction end disagrees with the germline gene, perhaps due to a read error. The chain employs TRBV12-3 or TRBV12-4 and TRBJ1-5; D gene ambiguous. The CDR3 extends over 17 amino acids. The CDR3 region has the DNA TGTGCCATCAGTTTATCCCCGCTAAGAATTAGCGATCAGCCCCAGCATTTT. This codes for CAISLSPLRISDQPQHF.

This clonotype was seen many times. The chain employs TRBV20-1 and TRBJ2-3; the D gene is possibly TRBD2 (6 bases). Per the germline V gene, CDR1 is DFQATT and CDR2 is SNEGSKA (reference sequence). Trimming took off 7 bases at V and 3 bases at J, with 14 bases between the two ends. The CDR3 spans 13 residues. CDR3 protein: CSVEVAATDTQYF. CDR3 nucleotide sequence: TGCAGTGTGGAGGTAGCGGCGACAGATACGCAGTATTTT.

The J gene is TRBJ1-2, the V gene TRBV5-5; D is ambiguous. The germline V gene encodes CDR1 SGHKS and CDR2 YYEKEE (reference sequence). This CDR3 region has 16 residues. V lost 4 bases, J lost 5 bases, and 21 bases lay in between. In DNA, the CDR3 is TGTGCCAGCAGCCCCGACCCTGAAATTGGATCGTATGGCTACACCTTC. Its translation: CASSPDPEIGSYGYTF.

The chain uses TRBV7-8 and TRBJ2-7, with a tentative D call TRBD1 (6 bases). The ends were cut back, 0 bases at V and 9 bases at J, with 12 bases in the middle. The CDR3 runs 13 residues. CDR1 is SGHVS, CDR2 FQNEAQ, per germline. CDR3 sequence (DNA): TGTGCCAGCAGCTTAGCTGTCGAGACAGGGCAGTACTTC. Its protein product is CASSLAVETGQYF.

The sample holds many counts of this clonotype. V usage is TRBV12-3 or TRBV12-4 and J usage is TRBJ2-7; D is ambiguous. CDR3 size: 12 residues. The ends were cut back, 6 bases at V and 3 bases at J, with 9 bases in the middle. The CDR3 here is CASRGGDYEQYF. In DNA form, the CDR3 reads TGTGCCAGCAGGGGTGGGGACTACGAGCAGTACTTC.

This clonotype was counted at least ten times. The rearrangement joins TRBV27 to TRBJ2-2, with 12 positions matching TRBD2. Germline trimming cut 8 bases from V and 5 bases from J; bases unmatched to any gene: 12. This CDR3 is 17 amino acids long. Germline V gene data show CDR1 as MNHEY and CDR2 as SMNVEV (reference sequence). The CDR3 spells CASGFHRTSGRTGELFF. CDR3 DNA: TGTGCCAGCGGGTTTCACCGAACTAGCGGGAGGACCGGGGAGCTGTTTTTT.